This is a list of T cell receptor beta chains from one sample in a study of blood T cell repertoires in COVID-19. Produced via immunoSEQ multiplex PCR; TCRdb's table is partial and in-frame only. This sample has about 20,000 clones, with 93% found just once. The sequenced sample was peripheral blood. Receptors originate from a woman aged 45-59 years with active COVID-19. The CDR3 runs from the conserved cysteine through the conserved F or W. The order of the fields is clone size, J gene, D gene, V gene, CDR3 protein, CDR3 DNA. D genes are given only for firm matches. Some rows have no size entry. The others give once, few or many, or a class for an expanded clone.

NA | TRBJ1-5 | NA | TRBV7-3 | CASSKNPDRLNQPQHF | TGTGCCAGCAGCAAGAATCCTGACAGGCTAAATCAGCCCCAGCATTTT
NA | TRBJ2-7 | TRBD2 | TRBV5-1 | CASSRDYRFYEQYF | TGCGCCAGCAGTCGGGACTATAGATTCTACGAGCAGTACTTC
NA | TRBJ2-7 | NA | TRBV4-2 | CASSPGRAYEQYF | TGTGCCAGCAGCCCCGGGAGAGCCTACGAGCAGTACTTC
NA | TRBJ1-4 | TRBD1 | TRBV5-1 | CASSSTGGDVEKLFF | TGCGCCAGCAGCTCGACAGGGGGAGATGTCGAAAAACTGTTTTTT
NA | TRBJ2-1 | NA | TRBV6-1 | CASSEAQHWSPNEQFF | TGTGCCAGCAGTGAAGCCCAGCATTGGAGTCCAAATGAGCAGTTCTTC
NA | TRBJ2-7 | TRBD1 | TRBV5-1 | CASSTRDRGREQYF | TGCGCCAGCAGCACGAGGGACAGGGGGCGCGAGCAGTACTTC
NA | TRBJ1-3 | NA | TRBV12-3/TRBV12-4 | CAPGGDTIYF | TGTGCTCCCGGTGGAGACACCATATATTTT
NA | TRBJ1-1 | NA | TRBV19 | CASSIDGRWGTTEAFF | TGTGCCAGTAGTATAGATGGGAGGTGGGGGACCACTGAAGCTTTCTTT
NA | TRBJ1-1 | TRBD1 | TRBV28 | CASSTKDRGSLAEAFF | TGTGCCAGCAGTACCAAGGACAGGGGGAGTCTAGCTGAAGCTTTCTTT
NA | TRBJ1-3 | NA | TRBV18 | CASSPSGASSGNTIYF | TGTGCCAGCTCACCATCAGGGGCTTCTTCTGGAAACACCATATATTTT
once | TRBJ1-2 | TRBD1 | TRBV28 | CASSPKTGTGWGYGYTF | TGTGCCAGCAGTCCTAAAACCGGGACAGGGTGGGGATATGGCTACACCTTC
once | TRBJ2-7 | TRBD2 | TRBV5-1 | CASSLGGSIGEQYF | TGCGCCAGCAGCTTGGGCGGGAGCATTGGAGAGCAGTACTTC
NA | TRBJ2-5 | NA | TRBV7-2 | CASSLVEQETQYF | TGTGCCAGCAGCTTAGTAGAACAAGAGACCCAGTACTTC
NA | TRBJ2-2 | NA | TRBV7-9 | CASRNRGGELFF | TGTGCCAGCAGAAACCGGGGCGGGGAGCTGTTTTTT
NA | TRBJ2-7 | TRBD1 | TRBV7-3 | CASSLIGTGPYEQYF | TGTGCCAGCAGCTTAATCGGGACAGGCCCCTACGAGCAGTACTTC
NA | TRBJ2-7 | TRBD1 | TRBV29-1 | CSVEWGDRGTSYEQYF | TGCAGCGTTGAATGGGGGGACAGGGGAACATCCTACGAGCAGTACTTC
NA | TRBJ2-1 | TRBD2 | TRBV5-1 | CASSYGLAGGSYNEQFF | TGCGCCAGCAGCTATGGACTAGCGGGAGGGTCCTACAATGAGCAGTTCTTC
NA | TRBJ1-1 | TRBD1 | TRBV28 | CASSRQGGTEAFF | TGTGCCAGCAGTAGACAGGGGGGCACTGAAGCTTTCTTT
NA | TRBJ1-1 | NA | TRBV3-1/TRBV3-2 | CASSLHHSRTEAFF | TGTGCCAGCAGCCTACATCATTCGCGGACTGAAGCTTTCTTT
NA | TRBJ1-2 | NA | TRBV29-1 | CSVADRIHYGYTF | TGCAGCGTAGCTGACAGGATCCACTATGGCTACACCTTC
NA | TRBJ1-2 | TRBD1 | TRBV10-3 | CAISESGQGNYGYTF | TGTGCCATCAGTGAGTCGGGACAGGGGAACTATGGCTACACCTTC
NA | TRBJ2-7 | TRBD2 | TRBV4-1 | CASSQSSGSYEQYF | TGCGCCAGCAGCCAATCTAGCGGCTCCTACGAGCAGTACTTC
NA | TRBJ1-1 | NA | TRBV30 | CAWSSYGATEAFF | TGTGCCTGGAGTAGTTATGGGGCCACTGAAGCTTTCTTT